What follows are 19 T cell receptor beta chains derived from one specimen sequenced in a study of T cell repertoires in cytomegalovirus infection (dated by TCRdb to about 2019). For sequencing, an Illumina HiSeq 1500 was employed. TCRdb cleaned the public reads at Q25 with fastp, built clones with MiXCR and kept in-frame beta chains. Records with the same CDR3 protein are collapsed into one entry carrying the most frequent genes and DNA. The sample yields under 800,000 distinct CDR3 sequences; 24% were counted once. The ten largest clones add up to approximately 8% of the sample. The sample comprised CD8+ T cells from PBMCs. These receptors originate from a human donor in good health (CMV status not recorded). Some clones in this sample may be carry-over from other donors' samples.

The chain couples TRBV27 to TRBJ2-3; tentatively, D is TRBD1 or TRBD2 (5 bases each). The CDR3 runs 15 residues. Germline CDR1 and CDR2: MNHEY and SMNVEV (reference sequence). V was clipped by 5 bases and J by 1 base, with 13 bases between them. The CDR3 protein is CASSQVPGRTDTQYF. The CDR3 DNA is TGTGCCAGCAGTCAGGTCCCGGGACGCACAGATACGCAGTATTTT.

The sample holds one count of this clonotype. A much larger clone lies one base from this, so it may be a read error. This rearrangement joins TRBV7-2 to TRBJ2-5; TRBD1 aligns across 10 bases. The CDR3 is made up of 15 amino acids. Germline assignment: CDR1 SGHTA and CDR2 FQGNSA. Written as DNA, the CDR3 is TGTGCCGGCAGCACAGGACAGGGGGTACGAGAGACCCAGTACTTC. Residues: CAGSTGQGVRETQYF.

This clonotype was detected only a few times. The chain carries TRBV5-5 and TRBJ1-2, with D possibly being TRBD1 (6 bases). The CDR3 spans 16 residues. V gave up 2 bases and J gave up 4 bases, with 18 bases separating them. Germline CDR1 SGHKS, CDR2 YYEKEE (reference sequence). CDR3 coding DNA: TGTGCCAGCAGCTTACAATTCAGGGGCCCGGCCTATGGCTACACCTTC. It codes for CASSLQFRGPAYGYTF.

The chain joins TRBV28 to TRBJ2-5, with 12 bases that match TRBD2. The germline CDR1 and CDR2 sequences are MDHEN and SYDVKM. CDR3 length: 15 residues. This chain's CDR3 is CVTTGLAGRKETQYF. CDR3 coding DNA: TGTGTCACCACGGGACTAGCGGGTCGGAAAGAGACCCAGTACTTC.

On this clonotype itself: A much larger clonotype is one base distant, so this may be a read error. V usage is TRBV10-3 and J usage is TRBJ1-2; no clear D gene. The CDR3 spans 13 residues. CDR1 is ENHRY, CDR2 SYGVKD, per germline. This chain's CDR3 is CAISDEALYGCTF. Written as DNA, the CDR3 is TGTGCCATCAGTGACGAGGCGCTCTATGGCTGCACCTTC.

In its sample, this clonotype was seen many times. An end of the junction does not agree with germline; a read error may underlie this. This chain connects TRBV28 to TRBJ2-5; a weak D match, TRBD2 (6 bases). The CDR3 loop spans 16 amino acids. Germline V gives CDR1 MDHEN, CDR2 SYDVKM. Here the CDR3 DNA reads TGTGTCAGCCACCCATGGATGTCGGGGGATAAAGAGACCCAGTACTTC. It yields the protein CVSHPWMSGDKETQYF.

CDR3 nucleotides: TGTGCCAGCAGTGAAGAAGGGGGGGCCGGGGAGCTGTTTTTT. Translated: CASSEEGGAGELFF. The chain carries TRBV2 and TRBJ2-2, with D possibly TRBD2 on 7 matching bases. The germline V gene encodes CDR1 SNHLY and CDR2 FYNNEI. This CDR3 comprises 14 residues. V lost 1 base, J lost 6 bases, and 9 bases lay in between.

In its sample, this clonotype was seen once. The rearrangement links TRBV15 to TRBJ1-5; perhaps TRBD1 as D (5 bases). The germline V gene encodes CDR1 LNHNV and CDR2 YYDKDF (reference sequence). V shed 6 bases and J shed 0 bases, with 12 bases lying between them. The CDR3 covers 15 residues. In DNA form, the CDR3 reads TGTGCCACCAGTAGGTCCAGGGTTAGCAATCAGCCCCAGCATTTT. Protein: CATSRSRVSNQPQHF.

Only a few counts were recorded for this clonotype. The chain carries TRBV19 and TRBJ2-7; 8 bases agree with TRBD1. Looked up from germline, CDR1 is LNHDA and CDR2 is SQIVND (reference sequence). Trimming removed 5 bases from V and 6 bases from J; junction bases left unmatched: 6. The CDR3 runs to 13 residues. This CDR3 is CASSSRTGTEQYF. As DNA, the CDR3 is TGTGCCAGTAGTTCTCGGACAGGGACCGAGCAGTACTTC.

For this clonotype: The germline gene is not matched at one end of the junction; a read error may be the cause. The chain uses TRBV15 and TRBJ2-1; the D gene is possibly TRBD2 (6 bases). The CDR3 loop spans 13 amino acids. Germline CDR1 reads LNHNV; CDR2 reads YYDKDF (reference sequence). CDR3 DNA: TGTGTCACCAGCGATAGGAGGGCCAATGAGCAGTTCTTC. Its translation: CVTSDRRANEQFF.

In this sample, this clonotype turned up once. This could be a read error, since a much larger clone is one nucleotide away. The V and J genes are TRBV7-2 and TRBJ1-2; D remains unclear. The CDR3 runs to 11 residues. The V end was cut by 11 bases, the J end by 6 bases, with 13 bases between. CDR1 SGHTA and CDR2 FQGNSA come from the germline V gene. CDR3 residues: CAQPAHHGYTF. For the CDR3, the DNA is TGTGCCCAACCCGCCCACCATGGCTACACCTTC.

CDR3 residues: CASSLAGTYQETQYF. DNA for the CDR3: TGTGCCAGCAGCTTGGCAGGGACGTACCAAGAGACCCAGTACTTC. The J gene is TRBJ2-5, the V gene TRBV5-4; D could derive from TRBD1 or TRBD2 (5 bases each). This CDR3 spans 15 amino acids. The V end lost 0 bases, the J end lost 0 bases, and 9 bases lay between the germline ends. Germline CDR1 is SGHNT and CDR2 is YYREEE (reference sequence).

The table lists this clonotype with many counts. This chain joins TRBV12-3 or TRBV12-4 and TRBJ1-1; the match to TRBD1 covers 9 bases. This CDR3 has 18 amino acids. With V trimmed by 5 bases and J by 5 bases, 18 bases remained unmatched. Here the CDR3 DNA reads TGTGCCAGCAGTCCCAATGGTCCGGGACAGGGTGGTTTAACTGAAGCTTTCTTT. Translation: CASSPNGPGQGGLTEAFF.

The rearrangement uses TRBV7-2 and TRBJ1-2, with TRBD1 identical over 7 bases. The germline gives CDR1 SGHTA, CDR2 FQGNSA. The J segment lost 3 bases and the V segment lost 4 bases, leaving 11 bases of the junction unmatched. The CDR3 runs to 16 residues. The CDR3 spells CASSSHSGQQYYGYTF. CDR3 in DNA: TGTGCCAGCAGCTCCCATTCGGGACAGCAATACTATGGCTACACCTTC.

This chain connects TRBV7-6 to TRBJ2-5; 10 bases match TRBD2. After removal of 1 base from V and 1 base from J, the junction contained 6 bases not matched to a gene. Looked up from germline, CDR1 is SGHVS and CDR2 is FNYEAQ. There are 17 residues in the CDR3. The CDR3 loop reads CASSLVKLAGIQETQYF. In DNA form, the CDR3 reads TGTGCCAGCAGCTTAGTTAAACTAGCGGGGATCCAAGAGACCCAGTACTTC. Full variable domain (missing parts from reference TRBV7-6 and TRBJ2-5): GAGVSQSPRYKVTKRGQDVALRCDPISGHVSLYWYRQALGQGPEFLTYFNYEAQQDKSGLPNDRFSAERPEGSISTLTIQRTEQRDSAMYRCASSLVKLAGIQETQYFGPGTRLLVL.

As for this clonotype: Relative to the germline gene, one junction end is altered; a read error may explain this. The rearrangement links TRBV7-4 to TRBJ1-3; D is uncertain. CDR3 length: 12 amino acids. Germline CDR1 is SGHVT and CDR2 is SQSDAQ. The CDR3 region has the DNA TGTGCCAACAGCTTGGACGGAAACACCATATATTTT. It yields the protein CANSLDGNTIYF.

Here the CDR3 DNA reads TGTGCCAGCAGTGAAGTGAAAAATGAGCAGTTCTTC. It encodes CASSEVKNEQFF. The chain combines TRBV2 with TRBJ2-1; D remains ambiguous. With 1 base removed from V and 7 bases from J, the gap between germline ends came to 5 bases. The CDR3 is made up of 12 amino acids. Per germline, CDR1 SNHLY and CDR2 FYNNEI. Looking up the rest from reference TRBV2 and TRBJ2-1 gives the full variable domain: EPEVTQTPSHQVTQMGQEVILRCVPISNHLYFYWYRQILGQKVEFLVSFYNNEISEKSEIFDDQFSVERPDGSNFTLKIRSTKLEDSAMYFCASSEVKNEQFFGPGTRLTVL.

This clonotype has at least ten counts. J is TRBJ2-3 and V is TRBV7-2, with D perhaps matching TRBD1 or TRBD2 (6 bases each). This CDR3 has 15 amino acids. Trimming pared 4 bases from V and 6 bases from J, leaving 17 bases between. Germline loops: CDR1 SGHTA, CDR2 FQGNSA. In DNA form, the CDR3 reads TGTGCCAGCAGCTCCGCCTGGCTAGGGGGGGATACGCAGTATTTT. Translation gives CASSSAWLGGDTQYF.

Concerning this clonotype itself: Possible read error: a much larger clone is one base away. This chain links TRBV6-2 or TRBV6-3 with TRBJ2-5; possibly TRBD2 for D (6 bases). The CDR3 has 16 amino acids. V lost 2 bases and J 2 bases, leaving 15 bases between the germline ends. The germline V gene encodes CDR1 MNHEY and CDR2 SVGEGT. CDR3: CASSYPGTGVQETQYF. CDR3 nucleotide sequence: TGTGCCAGCAGTTACCCGGGGACTGGGGTTCAAGAGACCCAGTACTTC.